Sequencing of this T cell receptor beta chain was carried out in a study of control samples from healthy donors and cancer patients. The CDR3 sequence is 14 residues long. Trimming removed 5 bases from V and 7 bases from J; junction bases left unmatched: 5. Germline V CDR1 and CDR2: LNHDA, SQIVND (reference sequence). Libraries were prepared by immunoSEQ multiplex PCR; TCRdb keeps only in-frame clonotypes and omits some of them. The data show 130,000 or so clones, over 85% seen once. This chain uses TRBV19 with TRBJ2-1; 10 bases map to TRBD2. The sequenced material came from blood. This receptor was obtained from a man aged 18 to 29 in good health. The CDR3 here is CASSLAGGKNEQFF. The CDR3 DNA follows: TGTGCCAGTAGTTTAGCGGGGGGAAAAAATGAGCAGTTCTTC.